This T cell receptor beta chain was profiled in a study of cytomegalovirus exposure and HLA in healthy donors. Whereas donors were nominally healthy upon sampling, unrecorded immune exposures were probable. General study results and limits: From TCR beta sequences, most subjects' HLA-A and HLA-B alleles were reportedly predicted accurately. The authors later found TCR association rates varying by HLA locus, with DRB1 most and HLA-C fewest.

CDR3 length: 14 amino acids. V gave up 1 base and J gave up 5 bases, with 8 bases separating them. Germline V CDR1 and CDR2: SGHTA, FQGNSA. The PCR ran on 60 Vbeta and 13 Jbeta primers. The table came from immunoSEQ multiplex PCR; TCRdb's copy has only in-frame clones and leaves some out. The table records 240,000 or so clones, roughly 82% of them present only once. Notes on this clone: Antigen specificity is unknown.

Sequencing was performed on PBMCs. This TCR was sampled from a woman between 35 and 50 years old in good health and CMV-seropositive. J is TRBJ2-2 and V is TRBV7-2, with D possibly TRBD1 on 5 matching bases. The chain's CDR3 is CASSLESGTGELFF. In DNA form, the CDR3 reads TGTGCCAGCAGCTTAGAGTCAGGGACCGGGGAGCTGTTTTTT.